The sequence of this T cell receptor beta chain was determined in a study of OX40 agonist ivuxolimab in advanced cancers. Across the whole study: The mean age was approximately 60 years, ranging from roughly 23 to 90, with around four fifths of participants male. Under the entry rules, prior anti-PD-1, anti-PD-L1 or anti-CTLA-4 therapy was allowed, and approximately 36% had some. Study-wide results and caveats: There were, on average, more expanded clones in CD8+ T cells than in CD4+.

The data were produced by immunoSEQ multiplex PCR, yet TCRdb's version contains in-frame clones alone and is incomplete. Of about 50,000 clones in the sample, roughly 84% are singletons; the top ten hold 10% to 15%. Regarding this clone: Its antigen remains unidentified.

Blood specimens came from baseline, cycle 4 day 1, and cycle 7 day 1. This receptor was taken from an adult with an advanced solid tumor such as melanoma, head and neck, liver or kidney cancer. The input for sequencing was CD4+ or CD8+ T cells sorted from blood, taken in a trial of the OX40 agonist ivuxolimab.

The CDR3 sequence is CASSPGSPPGAYNEQFF. CDR3 bases: TGTGCCAGCTCACCAGGGTCACCCCCAGGGGCCTACAATGAGCAGTTCTTC. This rearrangement joins TRBV18 to TRBJ2-1; D is perhaps TRBD1 (6 bases). The CDR3 length is 17 residues. Trimming pared 2 bases from V and 2 bases from J, leaving 16 bases between. CDR1 and CDR2 (germline): KGHSH, LQKENI.